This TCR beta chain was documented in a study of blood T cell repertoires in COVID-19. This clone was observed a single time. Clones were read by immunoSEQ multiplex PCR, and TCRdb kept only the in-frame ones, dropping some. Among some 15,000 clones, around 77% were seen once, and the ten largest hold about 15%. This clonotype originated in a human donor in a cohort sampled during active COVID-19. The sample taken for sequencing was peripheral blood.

CDR3 nucleotide sequence: TGTGCCAGCAGCTTAACGGGGGGACAAGAGACCCAGTACTTC. This sequence encodes CASSLTGGQETQYF. The chain joins TRBV5-4 to TRBJ2-5; TRBD2 matches 7 bases. The CDR3 contains 14 residues. Germline CDR1 reads SGHNT; CDR2 reads YYREEE (reference sequence). J gave up 2 bases and V 2 bases, and 3 bases lay outside the gene matches.